Listed below are T cell receptor beta chains from one sample, sequenced in a study of T cell responses to AZD1222 COVID-19 vaccine. The assay was immunoSEQ multiplex PCR, and TCRdb's table has in-frame clones only and misses some. There are about 110,000 clones in the sample; less than 95% occur only once, and roughly 7.6% lies in the top ten. The sequencing used peripheral blood, collected on day 0 of AZD1222 vaccination. Receptors originate from an adult in good health. Both conserved end residues are part of each CDR3. Fields, in order: V gene, D gene, clone size, J gene, CDR3 DNA, CDR3 protein. The D gene is left open where the match is weak. Clone size is given for some rows only: seen once, a few or many times, or a class if the clone is expanded.

TRBV19,-,-,TRBJ2-5,TGTGCCAGTAGTATTTGGGGGGAAGAGACCCAGTACTTC,CASSIWGEETQYF
TRBV30,TRBD1,-,TRBJ1-4,TGTGCCTGGAGTCGGGGGGGACAGGGTGTAGATGAAAAACTGTTTTTT,CAWSRGGQGVDEKLFF
TRBV5-8,-,-,TRBJ1-4,TGTGCCAGCAGCTTGGAAGGGGGTGAAAAACTGTTTTTT,CASSLEGGEKLFF
TRBV11-3,-,-,TRBJ1-2,TGTGCCAGCAGCACCTCCTCCGGGACCAACCCCTCCTATGGCTACACCTTC,CASSTSSGTNPSYGYTF
TRBV4-2,-,once,TRBJ2-1,TGTGCCAGCAGCCAAGGGGTGGGTGAGCAGTTCTTC,CASSQGVGEQFF
TRBV5-4,TRBD2,-,TRBJ2-7,TGTGCCAGCAGCCCGGGAGGAGGCTACGAGCAGTACTTC,CASSPGGGYEQYF
TRBV7-2,TRBD2,once,TRBJ2-5,TGTGCCAGCGACGCCCTAGCGGGGGGGCAAGAGACCCAGTACTTC,CASDALAGGQETQYF
TRBV11-2,-,-,TRBJ1-1,TGTGCCAGCAGCTTCGAGATGATGAACACTGAAGCTTTCTTT,CASSFEMMNTEAFF
TRBV28,-,-,TRBJ2-5,TGTGCCAGCAGTCCCCGACTTCTGACCCAGTACTTC,CASSPRLLTQYF
TRBV28,-,-,TRBJ2-7,TGTGCCAGCACCTCTGCCTACGAGCAGTACTTC,CASTSAYEQYF
TRBV5-8,TRBD1,once,TRBJ1-5,TGTGCCAGCAGCTGGGACAGGGTGAGCGGACAGCCCCAGCATTTT,CASSWDRVSGQPQHF
TRBV28,TRBD1,once,TRBJ1-5,TGTGCCAGCAGTACACCGGACAGGTCAAATGATCAGCCCCAGCATTTT,CASSTPDRSNDQPQHF
TRBV14,-,-,TRBJ1-1,TGTGCCAGCAGCCAAGCAGGCAGGGGCACTGAAGCTTTCTTT,CASSQAGRGTEAFF
TRBV7-9,-,-,TRBJ2-7,TGTGCCAGCAGTCTAAGCGGGACACCTTACGAGCAGTACTTC,CASSLSGTPYEQYF
TRBV6-5,-,-,TRBJ1-4,TGTGCCAGCAGTTACGATACATCAACTAATGAAAAACTGTTTTTT,CASSYDTSTNEKLFF
TRBV14,-,-,TRBJ1-2,TGTGCCAGCAGCCAAGTTTGGGGGGACTATGGCTACACCTTC,CASSQVWGDYGYTF
TRBV3-1/TRBV3-2,TRBD1,-,TRBJ2-2,TGTGCCAGCAGGACAGGGCTCGGGGAGCTGTTTTTT,CASRTGLGELFF
TRBV18,-,-,TRBJ2-7,TGTGCCAGCTCACCAGGAGCCAGCGAGCAGTACTTC,CASSPGASEQYF
TRBV3-1/TRBV3-2,-,once,TRBJ1-5,TGTGCCAGCAGCCAACAAAATAGCAATCAGCCCCAGCATTTT,CASSQQNSNQPQHF
TRBV28,-,-,TRBJ1-2,TGTGCCAGCAGTTTAGGAGGGGCGAATCATGGCTACACCTTC,CASSLGGANHGYTF
TRBV28,-,-,TRBJ1-1,TGTGCCAGCAGTTTCGGACTAGGAAACACTGAAGCTTTCTTT,CASSFGLGNTEAFF
TRBV6-5,-,-,TRBJ1-2,TGTGCCAGCAGTCCCCCCAGGGCAGTGTACTATGGCTACACCTTC,CASSPPRAVYYGYTF
TRBV13,TRBD1,-,TRBJ1-2,TGTGCCAGCAGCTTAGCTTTGCCGGGACAGGGACCGAATGGCTACACCTTC,CASSLALPGQGPNGYTF
TRBV28,-,few,TRBJ1-4,TGTGCCAGCAGTTCGGGAGGGGAAAAACTGTTTTTT,CASSSGGEKLFF
TRBV28,-,-,TRBJ1-5,TGTGCCAGCAGTAAAGGGAGAGACGGCGTTAGGAGCAATCAGCCCCAGCATTTT,CASSKGRDGVRSNQPQHF
TRBV3-1/TRBV3-2,-,-,TRBJ2-5,TGTGCCAGCAGAGGACTATCAGAGACCCAGTACTTC,CASRGLSETQYF
TRBV30,-,-,TRBJ1-2,TGTGCCTGGACCGAGACTAACTATGGCTACACCTTC,CAWTETNYGYTF
TRBV27,-,-,TRBJ1-3,TGTGCCAGCAGTCCTCGACGGATCTCTGGAAACACCATATATTTT,CASSPRRISGNTIYF
TRBV7-8,-,-,TRBJ1-5,TGTGCCAGCAGCCCGCGGGAACCCTATAGCAATCAGCCCCAGCATTTT,CASSPREPYSNQPQHF
TRBV27,TRBD2,-,TRBJ2-3,TGTGCCAGCAGTTTATCTCCAGCGGGGGGGACAGATACGCAGTATTTT,CASSLSPAGGTDTQYF
TRBV6-5,-,-,TRBJ1-5,TGTGCCAGCAGTCTTCTACAGGGTAGCAATCAGCCCCAGCATTTT,CASSLLQGSNQPQHF
TRBV28,-,-,TRBJ1-1,TGTGCCAGTGTGACCGGGGCTACTAAAGCCGCTTTCTTT,CASVTGATKAAFF
TRBV28,-,-,TRBJ1-4,TGTGCCAGCAGTCTGCCTCAGGGGAGGAGGGAAAAACTGTTTTTT,CASSLPQGRREKLFF
TRBV6-5,TRBD1,-,TRBJ1-2,TGTGCCAGCATGGGACAGGGGGCTTATTATGGCTACACCTTC,CASMGQGAYYGYTF
TRBV27,-,-,TRBJ1-2,TGTGCCAGCAGGTCGGGGGCACGGTATGGCTACACCTTC,CASRSGARYGYTF
TRBV30,-,-,TRBJ1-1,TGTGCCTGGAGTCCCACCGCGGGCCCTATCTTT,CAWSPTAGPIF
TRBV6-1,-,-,TRBJ2-7,TGTGCCAGCAGTGACCCTAATCCACGGACCTCCTACGAGCAGTACTTC,CASSDPNPRTSYEQYF
TRBV11-2,-,-,TRBJ1-2,TGTGCCAGCAGCCCGGATGGCATTAACTATGGCTACACCTTC,CASSPDGINYGYTF
TRBV28,-,-,TRBJ1-2,TGTGCCAGCAGATTGAAGGGTAACTATGGCTACACCTTC,CASRLKGNYGYTF
TRBV5-1,TRBD1,-,TRBJ2-4,TGCGCCAGCAGCTTGACCGGGACAGGGGAGGAGATTAACATTCAGTACTTC,CASSLTGTGEEINIQYF